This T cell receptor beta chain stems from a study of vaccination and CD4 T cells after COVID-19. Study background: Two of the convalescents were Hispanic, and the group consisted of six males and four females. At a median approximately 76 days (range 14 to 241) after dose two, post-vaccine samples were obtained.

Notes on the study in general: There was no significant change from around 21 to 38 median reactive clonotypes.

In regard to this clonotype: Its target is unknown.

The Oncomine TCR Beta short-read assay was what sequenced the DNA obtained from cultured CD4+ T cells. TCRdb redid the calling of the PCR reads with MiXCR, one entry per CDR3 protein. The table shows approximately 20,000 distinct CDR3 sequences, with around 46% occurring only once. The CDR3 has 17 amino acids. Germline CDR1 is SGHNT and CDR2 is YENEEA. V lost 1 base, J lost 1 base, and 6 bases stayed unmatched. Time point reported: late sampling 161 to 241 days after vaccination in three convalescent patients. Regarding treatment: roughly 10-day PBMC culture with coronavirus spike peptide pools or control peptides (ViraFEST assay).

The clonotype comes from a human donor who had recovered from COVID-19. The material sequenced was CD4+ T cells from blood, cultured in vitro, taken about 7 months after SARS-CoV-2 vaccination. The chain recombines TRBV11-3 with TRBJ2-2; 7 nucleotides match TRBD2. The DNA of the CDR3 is TGTGCCAGCAGCTTAGTTCGGCTAGCGGAGAACACCGGGGAGCTGTTTTTT. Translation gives CASSLVRLAENTGELFF.